One sample yielded the 12 T cell receptor beta chains listed below, sequenced in a study of T-cell memory formation after mild COVID-19. Each CDR3 protein is one row after TCRdb ran MiXCR on the 5' RACE reads. Of over 500,000 distinct CDR3 sequences in the sample, 17% were seen once. Sample: PBMCs or a T cell subset sorted from them (not recorded which). All receptors come from an adult woman who had mild COVID-19 (a few samples of this study predate the infection). Cell type and time point are not known.

V is TRBV29-1 and J is TRBJ2-7; D is undetermined. Germline CDR1 SQVTM, CDR2 ANQGSEA. There are 13 residues in the CDR3. Trimming pared 5 bases from V and 0 bases from J, leaving 11 bases between. Here the CDR3 DNA reads TGCAGCGTTCCGGGCCCGAGCTCCTACGAGCAGTACTTC. As protein: CSVPGPSSYEQYF.

This clonotype was seen a few times. This chain uses TRBV7-2 with TRBJ2-5; D call uncertain. The CDR3 extends over 15 amino acids. The germline gives CDR1 SGHTA, CDR2 FQGNSA. Deletions cut 0 bases from V and 2 bases from J, with 10 bases between. CDR3 in DNA: TGTGCCAGCAGCTTAGCGGGATTAAAGCAAGAGACCCAGTACTTC. Protein sequence: CASSLAGLKQETQYF.

This clonotype was counted between two and nine times. The rearrangement joins TRBV9 to TRBJ2-3, with 9 bases aligning to TRBD2. The CDR3 length is 17 residues. CDR1 and CDR2 from the germline V gene are SGDLS and YYNGEE. V lost 4 bases to trimming and J lost 3 bases; unmatched junction nucleotides: 12. The CDR3 region has the DNA TGTGCCAGCAGCACGGATAGCGGGAGCTGGGAAACAGATACGCAGTATTTT. It yields the protein CASSTDSGSWETDTQYF.

The chain carries TRBV10-3 and TRBJ1-6, with D perhaps TRBD1 (5 bases). Germline CDR1 ENHRY, CDR2 SYGVKD. Trimming left V 5 bases short and J 10 bases short, with 15 bases between. This CDR3 has 14 residues. CDR3 nucleotide sequence: TGTGCCATCAGTCTCTCCCAGGGCACGTCACCCCTCCACTTT. This gives the protein CAISLSQGTSPLHF.

This clonotype occurred a few times. The chain joins TRBV20-1 to TRBJ2-7; TRBD1 matches 11 bases. Germline CDR1 DFQATT, CDR2 SNEGSKA (reference sequence). Germline trimming cut 6 bases from V and 6 bases from J; bases unmatched to any gene: 4. CDR3 length equals 12 residues. The CDR3 coding sequence is TGCAGTGCGTGGGACAGGGGGGCCGAGCAGTACTTC. This translates into CSAWDRGAEQYF.

This chain connects TRBV3-1 to TRBJ1-1; a weak D match, TRBD1 (5 bases). CDR1 and CDR2 (germline): LGHDT, YNNKEL (reference sequence). The CDR3 is 13 amino acids. The V and J ends lost 1 base and 8 bases respectively, with 11 bases between them. Here the CDR3 DNA reads TGTGCCAGCAGCCAAGGGAATAGGGGAGAAGCTTTCTTT. This encodes CASSQGNRGEAFF.

This sequence joins TRBV11-2 and TRBJ2-1, with D perhaps TRBD1 (6 bases). Germline V CDR1 and CDR2: SGHAT, FQNNGV. V was cut by 7 bases and J by 9 bases, with 13 bases left in between. This CDR3 region has 12 residues. The CDR3: CASTQIGGEQFF. The CDR3 DNA is TGTGCCAGCACGCAAATAGGGGGTGAGCAGTTCTTC.

This clonotype showed up just a few times. V gene TRBV7-3 combines with J gene TRBJ2-2, with D unresolved. Germline V gives CDR1 SGHTA, CDR2 FQGTGA. The CDR3 spans 14 residues. Deletions cut 5 bases from V and 4 bases from J, with 11 bases between. For the CDR3, the DNA is TGTGCCAGCAGCGCGCAGACTGGCACCGGGGAGCTGTTTTTT. As protein: CASSAQTGTGELFF. The whole variable domain, filled in from reference TRBV7-3 and TRBJ2-2, reads GAGVSQTPSNKVTEKGKYVELRCDPISGHTALYWYRQSLGQGPEFLIYFQGTGAADDSGLPNDRFFAVRPEGSVSTLKIQRTERGDSAVYLCASSAQTGTGELFFGEGSRLTVL.

This clonotype was observed many times. The chain has TRBV10-3 and TRBJ2-7, with D possibly being TRBD1 or TRBD2 (7 bases each). Looked up from germline, CDR1 is ENHRY and CDR2 is SYGVKD. Trimming took 4 bases from V and 2 from J, leaving 15 bases between them. This CDR3 spans 15 amino acids. The CDR3 sequence is CAISGGGQFPYEQYF. CDR3 bases: TGTGCCATCAGTGGGGGGGGACAGTTCCCCTACGAGCAGTACTTC.

This clonotype has only a few counts. The V and J genes are TRBV7-6 and TRBJ2-1, with 8 positions matching TRBD2. Germline CDR1 is SGHVS and CDR2 is FNYEAQ. J was trimmed by 2 bases and V by 1 base; bases with no gene match: 4. The CDR3 consists of 16 residues. The CDR3 nucleotides read TGTGCCAGCAGCTTAGATTCAGCGGGAGCCTACAATGAGCAGTTCTTC. Protein product: CASSLDSAGAYNEQFF.

CDR3 loop: CASSPWASYNEQFF. As DNA, the CDR3 is TGTGCCAGCTCACCCTGGGCTTCCTACAATGAGCAGTTCTTC. The V call is TRBV18, the J call TRBJ2-1; D not resolved. There are 14 residues in the CDR3. Germline CDR1 reads KGHSH; CDR2 reads LQKENI. V was shortened by 3 bases and J by 1 base, with 7 bases between the two germline ends. The full variable domain, rest sourced from reference TRBV18 and TRBJ2-1, is NAGVMQNPRHLVRRRGQEARLRCSPMKGHSHVYWYRQLPEEGLKFMVYLQKENIIDESGMPKERFSAEFPKEGPSILRIQQVVRGDSAAYFCASSPWASYNEQFFGPGTRLTVL.

This clonotype was found many times. The chain uses TRBV12-3 or TRBV12-4 and TRBJ2-7; a weak D match, TRBD2 (6 bases). V lost 8 bases, J lost 2 bases, and 13 bases lay in between. This CDR3 has 13 amino acids. CDR3 region: CASGGRRAYEQYF. Here the CDR3 DNA reads TGTGCCAGCGGCGGCAGGAGGGCCTACGAGCAGTACTTC.